This T cell receptor (beta chain) originates from a study of CD8 T cell repertoires and HIV-1 epitope variants. About the study: Epitopes were three Gag families plus Nef HW9 and YT9. Cultures ran about ten days, with IL-2, IL-7 and IL-15 added on days 3 and 7. Study results and caveats: Most of the nine antigen-specific clonotypes appeared cross-reactive to autologous or escape variants.

This CDR3 region has 14 residues. V lost 5 bases, J lost 5 bases, and 4 bases stayed unmatched. Germline V gives CDR1 SGHAT, CDR2 FQNNGV. Method: immunoSEQ multiplex PCR; TCRdb's copy keeps in-frame clones and lacks some. The sample contains 80,000 to 95,000 clones, just under 75% of which appear only once. As for this clone: The antigen is unknown.

Sequencing was carried out using uncultured baseline CD8+ T cells from peripheral blood mononuclear cells (PBMCs). The TCR sequence derives from a male donor with HIV. The chain recombines TRBV11-2 with TRBJ2-5; 11 bases fit TRBD2. CDR3 sequence (DNA): TGTGCCAGCAGCATATTAGCGGGGGGGGAGACCCAGTACTTC. Its protein product is CASSILAGGETQYF.